One sample yielded the 30 T cell receptor beta chains listed below, sequenced in a study of graft-versus-host responses after intestinal transplantation. Graft tissue was processed to release intraepithelial and lamina propria lymphocytes. Sequenced by immunoSEQ multiplex PCR; TCRdb stores in-frame clones only, minus some. The sample includes some 8,000 clones, around 62% of them seen just once. The starting material was ileum tissue, obtained 450 to 480 days after transplant. The receptors originated from a human patient who received an intestinal transplant, so some T cells may come from the graft donor.

The chain couples TRBV7-2 to TRBJ2-4; tentative D call: TRBD2 (6 bases). This CDR3 contains 12 residues. The V end lost 0 bases, the J end lost 9 bases, and 6 bases lay between the germline ends. The germline V gene has CDR1 SGHTA and CDR2 FQGNSA. CDR3 coding DNA: TGTGCCAGCAGCTTAGCAGCGGGCATTCAGTACTTC. It specifies CASSLAAGIQYF.

The chain joins TRBV7-8 to TRBJ2-5, with 8 bases that match TRBD2. Germline CDR1 SGHVS, CDR2 FQNEAQ. The CDR3 is 14 residues long. The J segment lost 5 bases and the V segment lost 0 bases, leaving 2 bases of the junction unmatched. This CDR3 reads CASSLARGVETQYF. The CDR3, as DNA: TGTGCCAGCAGCTTAGCGCGGGGGGTCGAGACCCAGTACTTC.

J is TRBJ2-1 and V is TRBV5-4, with 11 positions matching TRBD2. Germline-derived CDR1 and CDR2 are SGHNT and YYREEE (reference sequence). The CDR3 extends over 16 amino acids. Trimming took 4 bases from V and 10 from J; bases not matched to a gene: 13. DNA of the CDR3: TGTGCCAGCAGCCGAGGGGTAGCGGGGGGGCCTTGGGAGCAGTTCTTC. It specifies CASSRGVAGGPWEQFF. Looking up the rest from reference TRBV5-4 and TRBJ2-1 gives the full variable domain: ETGVTQSPTHLIKTRGQQVTLRCSSQSGHNTVSWYQQALGQGPQFIFQYYREEENGRGNFPPRFSGLQFPNYSSELNVNALELDDSALYLCASSRGVAGGPWEQFFGPGTRLTVL.

The V call is TRBV9, the J call TRBJ1-4; no clear D gene. This CDR3 is built from 14 residues. V gave up 7 bases and J gave up 8 bases, with 18 bases separating them. Germline CDR1 reads SGDLS; CDR2 reads YYNGEE. The CDR3 here is CASGETGSREKLFF. DNA for the CDR3: TGTGCCAGCGGTGAGACGGGGTCAAGGGAAAAACTGTTTTTT.

V and J are TRBV9 and TRBJ2-1, with a weak D call TRBD1 (6 bases). Trimming cost V 0 bases and J 6 bases, with 13 bases left between them. The germline V gene encodes CDR1 SGDLS and CDR2 YYNGEE. The CDR3 extends over 15 amino acids. The CDR3, as DNA: TGTGCCAGCAGCGTAGGGGTGGACAGCGTCAATGAGCAGTTCTTC. The encoded protein is CASSVGVDSVNEQFF.

A single count supports this clone. The genes are TRBV6-1 and TRBJ2-3, with D perhaps matching TRBD1 or TRBD2 (5 bases each). V gave up 3 bases and J gave up 2 bases, with 15 bases separating them. The CDR3 totals 16 residues. Germline CDR1 MNHNS, CDR2 SASEGT. The CDR3 sequence is CASSETGTTDTDTQYF. Written as DNA, the CDR3 is TGTGCCAGCAGTGAGACCGGGACGACAGACACAGATACGCAGTATTTT.

The chain carries TRBV28 and TRBJ1-4; D is possibly TRBD1 (5 bases). Germline V gene lookup returns CDR1 MDHEN and CDR2 SYDVKM. Trimming took off 10 bases at V and 0 bases at J, with 18 bases between the two ends. The CDR3 covers 16 residues. This CDR3 is CATSQQVLATNEKLFF. CDR3 nucleotide sequence: TGTGCCACCAGCCAACAGGTCTTGGCAACTAATGAAAAACTGTTTTTT. Using reference TRBV28 and TRBJ1-4 for the parts outside the CDR3, the full variable domain is DVKVTQSSRYLVKRTGEKVFLECVQDMDHENMFWYRQDPGLGLRLIYFSYDVKMKEKGDIPEGYSVSREKKERFSLILESASTNQTSMYLCATSQQVLATNEKLFFGSGTQLSVL.

The V and J genes are TRBV29-1 and TRBJ1-3; no clear D. CDR1 is SQVTM and CDR2 is ANQGSEA in the germline V gene. With 6 bases removed from V and 0 bases from J, the gap between germline ends came to 9 bases. This CDR3 contains 13 residues. CDR3 DNA: TGCAGCGTGGCAACGTCCTCTGGAAACACCATATATTTT. Translating it yields CSVATSSGNTIYF.

The genes are TRBV30 and TRBJ1-6, with 8 bases that match TRBD1. With 0 bases clipped from V and 8 bases from J, the junction kept 0 bases outside the gene matches. Germline V gene data show CDR1 as GTSNPN and CDR2 as SVGIG (reference sequence). This CDR3 region has 13 residues. CDR3 sequence: CAWSVQGDSPLHF. As DNA, the CDR3 is TGTGCCTGGAGTGTACAGGGGGATTCACCCCTCCACTTT.

The chain is built from TRBV11-2 and TRBJ1-2, with D maybe TRBD1 (5 bases). Per germline, CDR1 SGHAT and CDR2 FQNNGV. The length of the CDR3 is 15 residues. The germline V and J ends were trimmed by 3 bases and 4 bases, with 15 bases remaining between them. CDR3 in DNA: TGTGCCAGCAGCTTCCTTCTCGACAGTCTCTATGGCTACACCTTC. This gives the protein CASSFLLDSLYGYTF.

V is TRBV2 and J is TRBJ2-1, with TRBD2 identical over 11 bases. The CDR3 runs to 15 residues. Germline CDR1 reads SNHLY; CDR2 reads FYNNEI. The ends lost 6 bases at V and 4 bases at J; junction bases unmatched: 5. The CDR3 loop reads CASRETSGVYNEQFF. DNA of the CDR3: TGTGCCAGCAGAGAGACTAGCGGGGTTTACAATGAGCAGTTCTTC.

There are a few counts of this clone. The J gene is TRBJ2-7, the V gene TRBV11-2; D is undetermined. The V gene's germline CDR1 is SGHAT and CDR2 FQNNGV. The V gene lost 3 bases and the J gene lost 4 bases, with 7 bases spanning the gap. CDR3 length: 12 residues. The CDR3 DNA is TGTGCCAGCAGCTTGGACGGTTACGAGCAGTACGTC. Translation gives CASSLDGYEQYV.

The chain recombines TRBV6-1 with TRBJ2-7; D possibly corresponds to TRBD2 (6 bases). Germline CDR1 is MNHNS and CDR2 is SASEGT. The CDR3 runs to 13 residues. V lost 4 bases and J lost 7, with 14 bases in between. The DNA for the CDR3 is TGTGCCAGCAGTGTGGAGGCGGGATATGAGCAGTACTTC. Translating gives CASSVEAGYEQYF.

CDR3 amino acids: CASTLLGLEWGLTF. CDR3 DNA: TGTGCCAGTACCCTACTGGGACTTGAATGGGGACTAACCTTC. V usage is TRBV19 and J usage is TRBJ1-2; D is possibly TRBD1 (5 bases). V was trimmed by 7 bases and J by 14 bases, leaving 26 bases between them. The CDR3 contains 14 residues. Germline V CDR1 and CDR2: LNHDA, SQIVND (reference sequence).

This clone occurred a few times. CDR3 amino acids: CASSSNMAGDEQFF. As DNA, the CDR3 is TGTGCTTCCAGCTCGAACATGGCTGGCGATGAGCAGTTCTTC. This chain connects TRBV7-7 to TRBJ2-1; D unresolved. This CDR3 comprises 14 residues. Per germline, CDR1 SSHAT and CDR2 FNYEAQ (reference sequence).

This clone was recorded a few times. V usage is TRBV6-1 and J usage is TRBJ1-1, with D unresolved. V was shortened by 6 bases and J by 4 bases, with 15 bases between the two germline ends. In germline, CDR1 is MNHNS, CDR2 SASEGT. The CDR3 runs 14 residues. As DNA, the CDR3 is TGTGCCAGCAGAGTGACTGAACCGAGCACTGAAGCTTTCTTT. It specifies CASRVTEPSTEAFF.

This clone was counted between two and nine times. The V call is TRBV28, the J call TRBJ2-3; a weak D match, TRBD2 (6 bases). The length of the CDR3 is 17 residues. From germline, CDR1 is MDHEN and CDR2 SYDVKM. V was trimmed by 3 bases and J by 0 bases, leaving 16 bases between them. The CDR3 sequence is CASSFSPAAGSTDTQYF. DNA for the CDR3: TGTGCCAGCAGTTTCAGCCCCGCGGCGGGGAGCACAGATACGCAGTATTTT.

This chain links TRBV10-3 with TRBJ2-7; D unclear. Germline values: CDR1 ENHRY, CDR2 SYGVKD. V lost 0 bases and J lost 6, with 15 bases in between. The CDR3 length is 15 residues. The CDR3 loop reads CAISESAAKSAEQYF. For the CDR3, the DNA is TGTGCCATCAGTGAGTCGGCAGCAAAAAGCGCCGAGCAGTACTTC.

The genes are TRBV27 and TRBJ2-3, with a weak D call TRBD1 (6 bases). With 3 bases removed from V and 4 bases from J, the gap between germline ends came to 14 bases. Germline lookup yields CDR1 MNHEY and CDR2 SMNVEV (reference sequence). The length of the CDR3 is 15 residues. CDR3 in amino acids: CASSLGRGVSDTQYF. The CDR3, as DNA: TGTGCCAGCAGTTTGGGCAGGGGCGTTTCAGATACGCAGTATTTT.

The chain combines TRBV7-9 with TRBJ2-7, with 9 bases that match TRBD2. CDR1 and CDR2 from the germline V gene are SEHNR and FQNEAQ (reference sequence). Germline trimming cut 1 base from V and 6 bases from J; bases unmatched to any gene: 4. The length of the CDR3 is 14 residues. The CDR3 loop reads CASSLGGGDVEQYV. The CDR3 nucleotides read TGTGCCAGCAGCTTAGGCGGGGGGGATGTCGAGCAGTACGTC.

The CDR3 loop reads CASSPSGDTQYF. CDR3 bases: TGTGCCAGCAGCCCCTCGGGAGATACGCAGTATTTT. The rearrangement uses TRBV7-3 and TRBJ2-3; D uncertain. From germline, CDR1 is SGHTA and CDR2 FQGTGA. The CDR3 runs to 12 residues. The germline V and J ends were trimmed by 5 bases and 5 bases, with 8 bases remaining between them. The full variable domain, with the rest looked up from reference TRBV7-3 and TRBJ2-3, is GAGVSQTPSNKVTEKGKYVELRCDPISGHTALYWYRQSLGQGPEFLIYFQGTGAADDSGLPNDRFFAVRPEGSVSTLKIQRTERGDSAVYLCASSPSGDTQYFGPGTRLTVL.

V and J are TRBV4-1 and TRBJ2-7, with 10 bases matching TRBD2. From germline, CDR1 is MGHRA and CDR2 YSYEKL. The CDR3 is made up of 14 amino acids. Germline trimming cut 2 bases from V and 3 bases from J; bases unmatched to any gene: 1. Written as DNA, the CDR3 is TGCGCCAGCAGCCAACTAGCGGGGGTCTACGAGCAGTACTTC. Amino acids: CASSQLAGVYEQYF.

This clone is a singleton in its sample. The rearrangement uses TRBV18 and TRBJ2-1; the match to TRBD2 covers 7 bases. V was pared by 3 bases and J by 7 bases, with 9 bases of the junction left unmatched. This CDR3 is built from 15 residues. From germline, CDR1 is KGHSH and CDR2 LQKENI. DNA of the CDR3: TGTGCCAGCTCACCTGCCAGCGGGGCGGGGAATGAGCAGTTCTTC. Translating gives CASSPASGAGNEQFF.

V is TRBV4-2 and J is TRBJ1-2; D might be TRBD1 (6 bases). Germline assignment: CDR1 LGHNA and CDR2 YNFKEQ. The CDR3 covers 16 residues. Trimming removed 0 bases from V and 4 bases from J, with 15 bases in between. The CDR3 DNA follows: TGTGCCAGCAGCCAAGAAGAGGGGGGGCCTCTCTATGGCTACACCTTC. Translation: CASSQEEGGPLYGYTF.

V gene TRBV29-1 combines with J gene TRBJ1-3; D ambiguous. Germline values: CDR1 SQVTM, CDR2 ANQGSEA. The CDR3 contains 11 residues. The germline V and J ends were trimmed by 1 base and 8 bases, with 6 bases remaining between them. The CDR3 loop is CSVEVEYTIYF. CDR3 sequence (DNA): TGCAGCGTTGAAGTGGAGTACACCATATATTTT.

The rearrangement joins TRBV7-1 to TRBJ1-2; D ambiguous. TRBV7-1 is annotated as an ORF whose role is uncertain. The CDR3 totals 15 residues. V lost 4 bases and J lost 4, with 16 bases in between. The CDR3 spells CASSLERSEPYGYTF. The CDR3 DNA is TGTGCCAGCAGCTTAGAAAGGTCGGAACCCTATGGCTACACCTTC.

For the CDR3, the DNA is TGTGCCAGCAGCCGGGAGACCGAGAACTATGGCTACACCTTC. Its protein is CASSRETENYGYTF. The chain employs TRBV5-5 and TRBJ1-2, with D unresolved. There are 14 residues in the CDR3. The V gene's germline CDR1 is SGHKS and CDR2 YYEKEE (reference sequence). The ends were cut back, 4 bases at V and 2 bases at J, with 12 bases in the middle.

V gene TRBV6-1 combines with J gene TRBJ2-2; 8 bases are shared with TRBD2. The CDR3 sequence is 14 residues long. The trim removed 7 bases at V and 0 bases at J, leaving 1 base unmatched. CDR1 and CDR2 (germline): MNHNS, SASEGT. In nucleotides, the CDR3 is TGTGCCAGCATTAGCGGGACGAACACCGGGGAGCTGTTTTTT. Its translation: CASISGTNTGELFF.

This clone was seen a single time. The chain links TRBV7-6 to TRBJ2-2, with 7 bases that match TRBD1. This CDR3 has 15 amino acids. Trimming cost V 1 base and J 3 bases; bases outside gene matches: 2. Germline V gene sequence: CDR1 SGHVS, CDR2 FNYEAQ. As DNA, the CDR3 is TGTGCCAGCAGCTTAGGGGACAGCCACACCGGGGAGCTGTTTTTT. The encoded protein is CASSLGDSHTGELFF. Full variable domain (remainder filled in from reference TRBV7-6 and TRBJ2-2): GAGVSQSPRYKVTKRGQDVALRCDPISGHVSLYWYRQALGQGPEFLTYFNYEAQQDKSGLPNDRFSAERPEGSISTLTIQRTEQRDSAMYRCASSLGDSHTGELFFGEGSRLTVL.

The chain has TRBV11-2 and TRBJ1-2, with 7 positions matching TRBD1. The length of the CDR3 is 14 residues. The V gene end was trimmed by 5 bases and the J gene end by 2 bases; junction bases not matched to a gene: 5. Germline values: CDR1 SGHAT, CDR2 FQNNGV. CDR3 sequence reads: CASSPRQGNYGYTF. The CDR3 coding sequence is TGTGCCAGCAGCCCGCGACAGGGAAACTATGGCTACACCTTC.